This T cell receptor (beta chain) was captured in a study of T cell responses to AZD1222 COVID-19 vaccine. Study-wide results and limits: In all cases, repertoires were sampled only after the peak T cell response. Clonal diversity was possibly underestimated, and the donors were mostly white British, with more females.

A remark on this clone: Antigen specificity is unknown.

Profiled with immunoSEQ multiplex PCR; TCRdb holds only in-frame clones, not every one. The data show about 160,000 clones, roughly 90% seen once. V shed 0 bases and J shed 5 bases, with 10 bases lying between them. Germline-derived CDR1 and CDR2 are SGHRS and YFSETQ. The CDR3 is 14 amino acids. Pooled samples include second doses given at about 4 or 12 weeks. This rearrangement joins TRBV5-1 to TRBJ2-3; D is unclear. The receptor was derived from an adult who received the AZD1222 COVID-19 vaccine. The sequencing used peripheral blood, collected 28 days after the second AZD1222 dose. The CDR3: CASSLAYRQDTQYF. CDR3 DNA: TGCGCCAGCAGCTTGGCCTACCGACAAGATACGCAGTATTTT. Drawing the rest from reference TRBV5-1 and TRBJ2-3, the complete variable domain is KAGVTQTPRYLIKTRGQQVTLSCSPISGHRSVSWYQQTPGQGLQFLFEYFSETQRNKGNFPGRFSGRQFSNSRSEMNVSTLELGDSALYLCASSLAYRQDTQYFGPGTRLTVL.